This T cell receptor beta chain was retrieved from a study of STAT3 mutations in large granular lymphocyte leukemia. TCRdb's copy holds only in-frame clones and misses some; the assay was immunoSEQ multiplex PCR. This table has over 2,500 clones, approximately 90% appearing once. Whole-study findings and limits: At least one immunodominant TCR beta clonotype appeared in every T-cell large granular lymphocyte leukemia patient. Clonal expansion was inferred from samples taken at other timepoints.

This clone was found a few times. Its antigen is not known. The source of this sequence is a woman in her sixties or seventies with T-cell large granular lymphocyte leukemia. Some clones in this sample may be carry-over from other donors' samples. Input material: peripheral blood mononuclear cells.

CDR3 DNA sequence: TGTGCCAGCAGTCCAGCCAACTACGAGCAGTACTTC. Protein product: CASSPANYEQYF. The chain joins TRBV14 to TRBJ2-7; the D is unclear. Deletions cut 6 bases from V and 3 bases from J, with 9 bases between. Germline CDR1 SGHDN, CDR2 FVKESK. The CDR3 contains 12 residues.